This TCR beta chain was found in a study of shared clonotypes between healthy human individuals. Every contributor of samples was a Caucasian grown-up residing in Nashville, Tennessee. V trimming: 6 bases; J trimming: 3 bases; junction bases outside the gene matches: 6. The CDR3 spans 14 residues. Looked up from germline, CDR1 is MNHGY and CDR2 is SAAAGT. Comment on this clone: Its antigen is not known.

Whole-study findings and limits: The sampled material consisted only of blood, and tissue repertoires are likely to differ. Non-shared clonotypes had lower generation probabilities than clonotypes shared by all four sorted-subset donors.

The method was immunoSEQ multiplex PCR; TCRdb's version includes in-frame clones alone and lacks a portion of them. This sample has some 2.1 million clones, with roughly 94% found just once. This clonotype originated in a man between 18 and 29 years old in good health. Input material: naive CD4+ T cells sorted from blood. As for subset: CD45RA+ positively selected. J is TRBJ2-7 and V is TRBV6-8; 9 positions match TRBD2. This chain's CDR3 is CASRGGTSSYEQYF. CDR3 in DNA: TGTGCCAGCAGGGGGGGGACTAGCAGCTACGAGCAGTACTTC.